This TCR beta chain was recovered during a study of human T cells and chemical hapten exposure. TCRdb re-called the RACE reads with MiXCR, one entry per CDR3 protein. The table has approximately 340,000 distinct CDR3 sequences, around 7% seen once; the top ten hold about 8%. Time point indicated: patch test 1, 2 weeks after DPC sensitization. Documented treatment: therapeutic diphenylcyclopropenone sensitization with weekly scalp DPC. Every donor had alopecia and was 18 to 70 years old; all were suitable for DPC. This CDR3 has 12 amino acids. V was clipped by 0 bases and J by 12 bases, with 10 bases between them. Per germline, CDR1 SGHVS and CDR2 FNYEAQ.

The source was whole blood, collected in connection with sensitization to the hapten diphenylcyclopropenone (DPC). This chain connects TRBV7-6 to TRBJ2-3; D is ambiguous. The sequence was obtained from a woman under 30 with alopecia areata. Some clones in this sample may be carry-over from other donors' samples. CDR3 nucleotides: TGTGCCAGCAGCTTAGCCTCCGGAGATCAGTATTTT. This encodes CASSLASGDQYF.